This T cell receptor (beta chain) was captured by sequencing in a study of CD8 T cells in Susac syndrome. This clonotype appeared once. cDNA came from approximately 0.5 to 1 ug RNA primed by random hexamers. Across 54 Vbeta and 13 Jbeta, TCR beta CDR3 was amplified with immunoSEQ multiplex PCR. MiXCR was run by TCRdb on the immunoSEQ multiplex PCR reads, yielding one entry per CDR3 protein. Of 85,000 to 90,000 distinct CDR3 sequences in the sample, approximately 92% were seen once. The CDR3 has 13 residues. CDR1 is SGHAT and CDR2 is FQNNGV in the germline V gene. V dropped 7 bases and J dropped 5 bases, with 14 bases sitting between them. High-throughput TCR beta sequencing covered peripheral CD8+ and CD4+ T cells. Healthy donors acted as controls, with matching for age and sex.

The material sequenced was CD8+ T cells from PBMCs. The chain combines TRBV11-2 with TRBJ1-1, with a weak D call TRBD1 (5 bases). The TCR comes from a human donor in good health. CDR3 sequence: CASTERGITEAFF. The CDR3 DNA reads as TGTGCCAGCACCGAAAGGGGCATAACTGAAGCTTTCTTT. The entire variable domain, with the rest obtained from reference TRBV11-2 and TRBJ1-1, is as follows: EAGVAQSPRYKIIEKRQSVAFWCNPISGHATLYWYQQILGQGPKLLIQFQNNGVVDDSQLPKDRFSAERLKGVDSTLKIQPAKLEDSAVYLCASTERGITEAFFGQGTRLTVV.